These 30 T cell receptor beta chains came from one sample sequenced in a study of regulatory T cells in long-lasting Graves disease. Time point denoted: persistent/refractory GD, antithyroid drugs over 5 years with positive TRAb. Making the TCR library involved RNA that had been extracted from PBMCs. According to the study, TCR beta libraries were built with iRepertoire HTBI primers and CDR3-region Arm-PCR. MiXCR, run by TCRdb on the multiplex PCR reads, gives a single entry per CDR3 protein. The table has around 300,000 distinct CDR3 sequences, around 21% seen once. Sequenced material: peripheral blood mononuclear cells (PBMCs), taken when the disease was refractory, from a patient treated with antithyroid drugs. These receptors originate from a female donor with Graves disease.

This clonotype has a count of ten or more. V is TRBV6-1 and J is TRBJ1-2; D is perhaps TRBD1 (6 bases). This CDR3 spans 13 amino acids. The germline V gene has CDR1 MNHNS and CDR2 SASEGT. Trimming shortened V by 7 bases and J by 4 bases, and 13 bases separated the two germline ends. This CDR3 is CASTSTGLYGYTF. The CDR3 nucleotides read TGTGCCAGCACCTCGACAGGCCTCTATGGCTACACCTTC.

V usage is TRBV3-1 and J usage is TRBJ2-7, with TRBD2 matching 9 bases. The germline CDR1 and CDR2 sequences are LGHDT and YNNKEL (reference sequence). V lost 0 bases, J lost 2 bases, and 8 bases stayed unmatched. This CDR3 has 17 amino acids. The CDR3 region is CASSQEQPAGGPYEQYF. For the CDR3, the DNA is TGTGCCAGCAGCCAAGAACAACCAGCGGGGGGCCCCTACGAGCAGTACTTC.

The chain recombines TRBV19 with TRBJ2-6; D remains ambiguous. Germline values: CDR1 LNHDA, CDR2 SQIVND (reference sequence). V dropped 1 base and J dropped 1 base, with 5 bases sitting between them. This CDR3 is built from 15 residues. The CDR3 reads CASSIGGSGANVLTF. The CDR3 nucleotides read TGTGCCAGTAGTATAGGGGGTTCTGGGGCCAACGTCCTGACTTTC.

This clonotype has at least ten counts. CDR3 protein: CSARSAAGGGETQYF. The CDR3 bases are TGCAGTGCTAGGTCCGCTGCGGGAGGAGGGGAGACCCAGTACTTC. The rearrangement uses TRBV20-1 and TRBJ2-5; TRBD2 agrees at 8 bases. The germline V gene has CDR1 DFQATT and CDR2 SNEGSKA (reference sequence). The CDR3 runs 15 residues. The ends lost 3 bases at V and 5 bases at J; junction bases unmatched: 11.

This clonotype was seen a few times. CDR3 DNA sequence: TGTGCCAGCAGCCCCTACTCCGGGGGCAATCAGCCCCAGCATTTT. It codes for CASSPYSGGNQPQHF. This sequence joins TRBV7-2 and TRBJ1-5, with unresolved D. The germline V gene encodes CDR1 SGHTA and CDR2 FQGNSA. The CDR3 is 15 residues long. The V gene lost 5 bases and the J gene lost 2 bases, with 13 bases spanning the gap. Combining the CDR3 with reference TRBV7-2 and TRBJ1-5 gives the whole variable domain GAGVSQSPSNKVTEKGKDVELRCDPISGHTALYWYRQSLGQGLEFLIYFQGNSAPDKSGLPSDRFSAERTGGSVSTLTIQRTQQEDSAVYLCASSPYSGGNQPQHFGDGTRLSIL.

This clonotype was detected many times. The gene calls are TRBV29-1 and TRBJ2-7; 7 bases are a match to TRBD2. The length of the CDR3 is 14 residues. V gave up 8 bases and J gave up 0 bases; unmatched junction bases: 10. Germline V CDR1 and CDR2: SQVTM, ANQGSEA. The CDR3 DNA reads TGCAGCTACTCGTCCGGGAGGTTCTCCTACGAGCAGTACTTC. Its translation: CSYSSGRFSYEQYF.

This clonotype was counted many times. The chain combines TRBV28 with TRBJ1-1, with D perhaps matching TRBD1 (6 bases). The CDR3 is 15 amino acids. Germline V gene data show CDR1 as MDHEN and CDR2 as SYDVKM. V gave up 6 bases and J gave up 1 base, with 15 bases separating them. The CDR3, as DNA: TGTGCCAGCAGCCTACACTCGGACAGGAACACTGAAGCTTTCTTT. Translation: CASSLHSDRNTEAFF.

This clonotype showed up many times. This sequence joins TRBV28 and TRBJ2-4; D not certain. CDR1 is MDHEN, CDR2 SYDVKM, per germline. CDR3 length equals 16 residues. The V end lost 5 bases, the J end lost 0 bases, and 14 bases lay between the germline ends. CDR3: CASSQYPTGAKNIQYF. The DNA for the CDR3 is TGTGCCAGCAGTCAATACCCTACTGGAGCCAAAAACATTCAGTACTTC.

This clonotype was seen only a few times. This chain joins TRBV10-2 and TRBJ1-2; TRBD1 is a possible D gene (6 bases). CDR3 length: 14 amino acids. The germline CDR1 and CDR2 sequences are WSHSY and SAAADI. V shed 5 bases and J shed 6 bases, with 16 bases lying between them. CDR3 in DNA: TGCGCCAGCAGTACAGGGAGTAGTCCAGATGGCTACACCTTC. Translated: CASSTGSSPDGYTF.

This clonotype was observed a few times. The chain employs TRBV7-2 and TRBJ2-3; 8 nucleotides match TRBD2. The germline V gene encodes CDR1 SGHTA and CDR2 FQGNSA. Trimming cost V 5 bases and J 4 bases; bases outside gene matches: 20. The CDR3 contains 19 residues. CDR3 coding DNA: TGTGCCAGCAGCCGACCCCTTTTTGGCAGGGCGGGGGGTCCAGATACGCAGTATTTT. Its translation is CASSRPLFGRAGGPDTQYF.

This clonotype was counted many times. CDR3 sequence reads: CASSLDLSGGQPQHF. CDR3 nucleotide sequence: TGTGCCAGCAGTTTAGATTTATCGGGGGGCCAGCCCCAGCATTTT. The chain is built from TRBV27 and TRBJ1-5; a weak D match, TRBD1 (6 bases). V gave up 2 bases and J gave up 7 bases, with 15 bases separating them. Per germline, CDR1 MNHEY and CDR2 SMNVEV (reference sequence). CDR3 length: 15 amino acids.

This chain uses TRBV7-9 with TRBJ1-2, with 7 nucleotides matching TRBD1. CDR3 length equals 14 residues. Germline V gene data show CDR1 as SEHNR and CDR2 as FQNEAQ (reference sequence). V was pared by 1 base and J by 6 bases, with 5 bases of the junction left unmatched. The CDR3 nucleotides read TGTGCCAGCAGCTTAGGGGGGACAGCTCATGGCTACACCTTC. Encoded protein: CASSLGGTAHGYTF.

This clonotype has a handful of counts. In DNA form, the CDR3 reads TGTGCCAGCAGCCCTGGGCCAGGGACTTCCTACGAGCAGTACTTC. As protein: CASSPGPGTSYEQYF. The V gene is TRBV9, the J gene TRBJ2-7, with a possible D match to TRBD2 (6 bases). Trimming removed 4 bases at V and 1 base at J, with 15 bases between. From germline, CDR1 is SGDLS and CDR2 YYNGEE. CDR3 size: 15 residues.

This clonotype was counted between two and nine times. The chain has TRBV10-2 and TRBJ2-7; possible D gene TRBD2, 6 bases. Germline CDR1 and CDR2: WSHSY and SAAADI. The CDR3 is 13 amino acids. The V gene lost 7 bases and the J gene lost 5 bases, with 15 bases spanning the gap. The CDR3 DNA follows: TGCGCCAGCACCGGATGGGGGGTGGACGAGCAGTACTTC. Translation gives CASTGWGVDEQYF.

This clonotype was picked up many times. The CDR3 DNA reads as TGCAGTGCTAGAGACGGGGACTCCCTGGAGACCCAGTACTTC. Translated: CSARDGDSLETQYF. V usage is TRBV20-1 and J usage is TRBJ2-5; TRBD2 might be the D (6 bases). The CDR3 contains 14 residues. Germline CDR1 and CDR2: DFQATT and SNEGSKA (reference sequence). V lost 0 bases and J 5 bases, leaving 13 bases between the germline ends.

This clonotype was recorded many times. The chain carries TRBV7-8 and TRBJ1-1; no firm D call. Germline CDR1 reads SGHVS; CDR2 reads FQNEAQ. This CDR3 has 16 residues. Deletions cut 0 bases from V and 0 bases from J, with 11 bases between. CDR3 bases: TGTGCCAGCAGCTTAGCGGAGGGAGGAGTGAACACTGAAGCTTTCTTT. It is translated as CASSLAEGGVNTEAFF. The whole variable domain, filled in from reference TRBV7-8 and TRBJ1-1, reads GAGVSQSPRYKVAKRGQDVALRCDPISGHVSLFWYQQALGQGPEFLTYFQNEAQLDKSGLPSDRFFAERPEGSVSTLKIQRTQQEDSAVYLCASSLAEGGVNTEAFFGQGTRLTVV.

This clonotype occurred many times. This chain connects TRBV6-1 to TRBJ1-5; 7 nucleotides match TRBD1. Per germline, CDR1 MNHNS and CDR2 SASEGT. The trim removed 10 bases at V and 2 bases at J, leaving 8 bases unmatched. This CDR3 has 14 residues. This CDR3 is CATQTGSGNQPQHF. CDR3 nucleotides: TGTGCCACCCAGACAGGGTCGGGCAATCAGCCCCAGCATTTT.

In this sample, this clonotype turned up a few times. CDR3 sequence reads: CATSRDVGHGEKLFF. DNA for the CDR3: TGTGCCACCAGCAGAGATGTAGGGCACGGTGAAAAACTGTTTTTT. The chain links TRBV15 to TRBJ1-4; D is ambiguous. This CDR3 comprises 15 residues. V lost 0 bases to trimming and J lost 7 bases, with 12 bases between them. Germline V gene sequence: CDR1 LNHNV, CDR2 YYDKDF (reference sequence).

In its sample, this clonotype was seen a few times. The V and J genes are TRBV5-1 and TRBJ2-1; 9 positions agree with TRBD2. CDR3 size: 16 residues. In germline, CDR1 is SGHRS, CDR2 YFSETQ. V shed 5 bases, J shed 2 bases, and the junction held 8 bases outside the gene matches. The CDR3 sequence is CASRLTSGNAYNEQFF. CDR3 coding DNA: TGCGCCAGCAGGTTGACTAGCGGAAACGCCTACAATGAGCAGTTCTTC.

This clonotype occurred a few times. J is TRBJ2-2 and V is TRBV11-2; unclear D gene. Germline values: CDR1 SGHAT, CDR2 FQNNGV. This CDR3 comprises 15 residues. Trimming left V 5 bases short and J 0 bases short, with 10 bases between. CDR3 in amino acids: CASSPLFTNTGELFF. CDR3 coding DNA: TGTGCCAGCAGCCCCCTATTCACGAACACCGGGGAGCTGTTTTTT.

In its sample, this clonotype was seen a few times. This chain joins TRBV6-2 or TRBV6-3 and TRBJ1-1; D is possibly TRBD1 (6 bases). Trimming shortened V by 4 bases and J by 4 bases, and 13 bases separated the two germline ends. CDR1 is MNHEY, CDR2 SVGEGT, per germline. The CDR3 is made up of 14 amino acids. In DNA, the CDR3 is TGTGCCAGCAGTTCAAGATTACAGGGCACTGAAGCTTTCTTT. Its protein is CASSSRLQGTEAFF.

The rearrangement links TRBV20-1 to TRBJ1-4; D uncertain. The ends were cut back, 3 bases at V and 4 bases at J, with 9 bases in the middle. This CDR3 contains 13 residues. Looked up from germline, CDR1 is DFQATT and CDR2 is SNEGSKA (reference sequence). The CDR3 reads CSASSGVNEKLFF. The CDR3 nucleotides are TGCAGTGCTAGCTCCGGGGTTAATGAAAAACTGTTTTTT.

This clonotype was observed a handful of times. This chain connects TRBV7-2 to TRBJ1-2; no firm D call. Germline V gene lookup returns CDR1 SGHTA and CDR2 FQGNSA. V lost 6 bases, J lost 6 bases, and 17 bases lay in between. This CDR3 is 14 amino acids long. The chain's CDR3 is CASRIPSRADGYTF. For the CDR3, the DNA is TGTGCCAGCAGAATTCCCTCCCGAGCCGATGGCTACACCTTC.

This clonotype occurred once. A much larger clonotype is one base distant, so this may be a read error. The conserved final phenylalanine or tryptophan is absent from the CDR3, which likely points to a read error. The V call is TRBV20-1, the J call TRBJ1-1; D is unresolved. Looked up from germline, CDR1 is DFQATT and CDR2 is SNEGSKA (reference sequence). Trimming took 5 bases from V and 1 from J, leaving 17 bases between them. The CDR3 runs to 15 residues. The CDR3 spells CSAARFLETNTEAFS. The CDR3, as DNA: TGCAGTGCTGCCCGGTTCCTAGAAACGAACACTGAAGCTTTCTCT.

The V gene is TRBV29-1, the J gene TRBJ1-2, with TRBD1 matching 9 bases. V shed 5 bases, J shed 2 bases, and the junction held 18 bases outside the gene matches. In germline, CDR1 is SQVTM, CDR2 ANQGSEA. This CDR3 spans 18 amino acids. CDR3 in amino acids: CSVSSQMSSGQGNYGYTF. The CDR3 nucleotides read TGCAGCGTTTCCTCCCAAATGTCTTCGGGACAGGGAAACTATGGCTACACCTTC. The full variable domain, its missing parts supplied by reference TRBV29-1 and TRBJ1-2, is SAVISQKPSRDICQRGTSLTIQCQVDSQVTMMFWYRQQPGQSLTLIATANQGSEATYESGFVIDKFPISRPNLTFSTLTVSNMSPEDSSIYLCSVSSQMSSGQGNYGYTFGSGTRLTVV.

This clonotype was observed a handful of times. The V gene is TRBV28, the J gene TRBJ2-3, with D tentatively TRBD1 or TRBD2 (6 bases each). Germline CDR1 reads MDHEN; CDR2 reads SYDVKM. The CDR3 runs 14 residues. Deletions cut 5 bases from V and 4 bases from J, with 13 bases between. CDR3 in DNA: TGTGCCAGCAGTACCTCAGGGGAGGCAGATACGCAGTATTTT. It yields the protein CASSTSGEADTQYF.

This clonotype was seen many times. The gene calls are TRBV14 and TRBJ2-5, with D uncertain. CDR1 is SGHDN and CDR2 is FVKESK in the germline V gene. The V end was cut by 2 bases, the J end by 5 bases, with 6 bases between. This CDR3 has 12 amino acids. CDR3 DNA sequence: TGTGCCAGCAGCCAATTCCGGGAGACCCAGTACTTC. This encodes CASSQFRETQYF.

The chain combines TRBV5-1 with TRBJ2-7, with TRBD2 as a possible D gene (6 bases). Per the germline V gene, CDR1 is SGHRS and CDR2 is YFSETQ. V was trimmed by 3 bases and J by 2 bases, leaving 12 bases between them. The CDR3 is 14 amino acids. In DNA form, the CDR3 reads TGCGCCAGCAGCTCGCGGGACGCCGCCTACGAGCAGTACTTC. Its translation is CASSSRDAAYEQYF.

The chain employs TRBV5-1 and TRBJ2-5, with 9 bases fitting TRBD1. The CDR3 spans 16 residues. The junction had 12 bases not matched to a gene; V was cut back by 4 bases and J by 5 bases. Looked up from germline, CDR1 is SGHRS and CDR2 is YFSETQ. For the CDR3, the DNA is TGCGCCAGCAGCCCTGTTCCGGGACAGGGTGAGGAGACCCAGTACTTC. Encoded protein: CASSPVPGQGEETQYF. Filled out from reference TRBV5-1 and TRBJ2-5, the complete variable domain reads KAGVTQTPRYLIKTRGQQVTLSCSPISGHRSVSWYQQTPGQGLQFLFEYFSETQRNKGNFPGRFSGRQFSNSRSEMNVSTLELGDSALYLCASSPVPGQGEETQYFGPGTRLLVL.

This clonotype was found a few times. The V and J genes are TRBV9 and TRBJ1-3, with a weak D call TRBD1 (5 bases). The CDR3 runs to 15 residues. The V gene's germline CDR1 is SGDLS and CDR2 YYNGEE. The V end lost 3 bases, the J end lost 3 bases, and 13 bases lay between the germline ends. Written as DNA, the CDR3 is TGTGCCAGCAGCGACAGGACGGAGGATGGAAACACCATATATTTT. Protein sequence: CASSDRTEDGNTIYF.